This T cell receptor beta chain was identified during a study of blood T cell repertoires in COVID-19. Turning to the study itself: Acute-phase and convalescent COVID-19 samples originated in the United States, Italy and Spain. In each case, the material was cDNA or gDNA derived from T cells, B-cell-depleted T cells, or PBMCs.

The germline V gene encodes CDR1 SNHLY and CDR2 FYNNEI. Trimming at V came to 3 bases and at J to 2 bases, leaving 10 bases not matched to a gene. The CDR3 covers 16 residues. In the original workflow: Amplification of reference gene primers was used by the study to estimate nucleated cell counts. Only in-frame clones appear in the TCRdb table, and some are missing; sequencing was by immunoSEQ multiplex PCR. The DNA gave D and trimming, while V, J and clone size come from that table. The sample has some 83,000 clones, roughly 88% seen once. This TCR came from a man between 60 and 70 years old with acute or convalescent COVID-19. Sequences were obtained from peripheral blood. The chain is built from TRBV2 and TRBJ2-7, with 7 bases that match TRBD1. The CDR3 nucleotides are TGTGCCAGCAGTGAGTTGTTGCAGGGGGTAGCCTACGAGCAGTACTTC. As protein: CASSELLQGVAYEQYF.